This T cell receptor (beta chain) comes out of a study of radiotherapy plus CTLA-4 blockade in lung cancer. Libraries were prepared by immunoSEQ multiplex PCR; TCRdb keeps only in-frame clonotypes and omits some of them. The table includes 55,000 to 85,000 clones, approximately 76% detected once. The length of the CDR3 is 13 residues. V was cut by 4 bases and J by 9 bases, with 14 bases left in between. Germline V gives CDR1 SGHNT, CDR2 YYREEE (reference sequence). Details on this clone: Antigen unknown.

Broader study findings: After radiotherapy and ipilimumab, tumor-derived clones expanded in peripheral blood.

The specimen was peripheral blood, collected from a patient treated with radiotherapy plus ipilimumab. The TCR sequence derives from a human donor with non-small cell lung cancer whose response to radiotherapy plus ipilimumab could not be evaluated. Some clones in this sample may be carry-over from other donors' samples. J is TRBJ1-5 and V is TRBV5-4; possibly TRBD1 for D (5 bases). The CDR3 is CASSLGGGSPQHF. The CDR3 nucleotides read TGTGCCAGCAGCCTGGGGGGAGGCTCGCCCCAGCATTTT.